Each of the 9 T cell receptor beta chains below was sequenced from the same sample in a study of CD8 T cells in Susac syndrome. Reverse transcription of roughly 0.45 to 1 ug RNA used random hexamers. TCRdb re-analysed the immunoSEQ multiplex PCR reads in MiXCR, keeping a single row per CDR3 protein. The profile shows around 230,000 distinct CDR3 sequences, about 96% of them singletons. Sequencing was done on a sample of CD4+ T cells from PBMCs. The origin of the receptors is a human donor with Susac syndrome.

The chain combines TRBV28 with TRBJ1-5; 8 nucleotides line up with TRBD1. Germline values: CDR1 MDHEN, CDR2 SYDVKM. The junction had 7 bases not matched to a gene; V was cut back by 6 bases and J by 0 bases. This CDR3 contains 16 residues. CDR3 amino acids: CASRGIQGDSNQPQHF. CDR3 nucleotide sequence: TGTGCCAGCAGGGGGATACAGGGGGATAGCAATCAGCCCCAGCATTTT.

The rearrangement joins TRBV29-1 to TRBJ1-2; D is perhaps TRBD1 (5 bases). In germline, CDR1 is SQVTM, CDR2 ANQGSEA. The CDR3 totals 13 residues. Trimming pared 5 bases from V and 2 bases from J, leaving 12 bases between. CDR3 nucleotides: TGCAGCGTTATACCTGGACACAACTATGGCTACACCTTC. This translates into CSVIPGHNYGYTF.

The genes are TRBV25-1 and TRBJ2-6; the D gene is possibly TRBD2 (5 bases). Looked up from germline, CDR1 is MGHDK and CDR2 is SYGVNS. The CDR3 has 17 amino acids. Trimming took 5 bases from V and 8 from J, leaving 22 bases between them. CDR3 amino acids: CASSLLGSLRVPNVLTF. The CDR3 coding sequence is TGTGCCAGCAGTTTATTGGGGAGCCTAAGGGTACCCAACGTCCTGACTTTC.

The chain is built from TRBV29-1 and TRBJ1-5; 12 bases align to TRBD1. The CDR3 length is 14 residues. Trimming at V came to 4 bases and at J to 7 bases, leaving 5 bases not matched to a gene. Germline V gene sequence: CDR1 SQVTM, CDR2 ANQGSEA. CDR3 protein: CSVVGTGGEQPQHF. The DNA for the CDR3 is TGCAGCGTTGTGGGGACAGGGGGCGAGCAGCCCCAGCATTTT.

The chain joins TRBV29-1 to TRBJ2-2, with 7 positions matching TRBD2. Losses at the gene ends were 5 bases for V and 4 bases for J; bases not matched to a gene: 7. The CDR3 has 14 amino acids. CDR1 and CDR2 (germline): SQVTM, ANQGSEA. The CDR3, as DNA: TGCAGCGTTCTCCGGGAGGCGAGCACCGGGGAGCTGTTTTTT. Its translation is CSVLREASTGELFF.

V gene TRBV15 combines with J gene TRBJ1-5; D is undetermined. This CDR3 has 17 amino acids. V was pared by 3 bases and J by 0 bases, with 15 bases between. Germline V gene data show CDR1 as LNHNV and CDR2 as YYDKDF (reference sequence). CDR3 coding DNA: TGTGCCACCAGCAGGACGACCGGAACCTATAGCAATCAGCCCCAGCATTTT. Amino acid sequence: CATSRTTGTYSNQPQHF.

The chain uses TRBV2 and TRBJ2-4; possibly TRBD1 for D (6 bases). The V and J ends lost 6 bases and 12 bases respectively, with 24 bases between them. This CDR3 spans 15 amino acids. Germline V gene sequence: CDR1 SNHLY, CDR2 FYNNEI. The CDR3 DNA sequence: TGTGCCAGCAGCGCAGGGGACCTACTTGCTATACCTCAGTACTTC. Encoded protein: CASSAGDLLAIPQYF.

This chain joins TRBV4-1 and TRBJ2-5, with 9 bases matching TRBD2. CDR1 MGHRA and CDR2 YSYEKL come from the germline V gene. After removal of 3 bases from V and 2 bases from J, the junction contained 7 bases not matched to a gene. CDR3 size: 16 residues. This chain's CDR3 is CASSQGALAGQETQYF. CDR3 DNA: TGCGCCAGCAGCCAGGGGGCCCTAGCGGGACAAGAGACCCAGTACTTC.

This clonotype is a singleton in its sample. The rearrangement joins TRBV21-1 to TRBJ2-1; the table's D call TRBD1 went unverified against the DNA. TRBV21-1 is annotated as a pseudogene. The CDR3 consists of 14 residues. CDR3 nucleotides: TGTGCCAGCAGACAGGTGGGGGGGTACAATGAGCAGTTCTTC. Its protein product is CASRQVGGYNEQFF.